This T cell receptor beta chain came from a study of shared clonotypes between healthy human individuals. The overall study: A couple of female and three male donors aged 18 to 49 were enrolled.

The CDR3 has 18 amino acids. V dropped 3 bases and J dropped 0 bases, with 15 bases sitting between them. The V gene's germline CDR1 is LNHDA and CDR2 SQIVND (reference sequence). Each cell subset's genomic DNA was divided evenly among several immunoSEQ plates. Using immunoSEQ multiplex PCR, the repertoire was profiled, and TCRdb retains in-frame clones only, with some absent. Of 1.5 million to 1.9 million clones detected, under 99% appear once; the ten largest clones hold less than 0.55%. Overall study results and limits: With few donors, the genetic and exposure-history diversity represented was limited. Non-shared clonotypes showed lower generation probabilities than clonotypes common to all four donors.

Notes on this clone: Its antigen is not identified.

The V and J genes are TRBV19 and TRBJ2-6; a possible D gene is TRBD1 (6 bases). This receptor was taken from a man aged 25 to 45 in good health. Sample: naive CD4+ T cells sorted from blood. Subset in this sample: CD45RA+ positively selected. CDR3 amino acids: CASSIKRGGSSGANVLTF. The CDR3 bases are TGTGCCAGTAGTATCAAAAGAGGGGGTTCCTCTGGGGCCAACGTCCTGACTTTC.